Presented here are 22 T cell receptor beta chains from one specimen sequenced in a study of blood T cell repertoires in COVID-19. Method: immunoSEQ multiplex PCR; TCRdb's copy keeps in-frame clones and lacks some. Of roughly 200,000 clones in the sample, 70% to 80% were seen once. The sample taken for sequencing was peripheral blood. These receptors came from a woman in her thirties or forties with COVID-19, enrolled during active disease.

The chain is built from TRBV7-3 and TRBJ2-7, with 11 bases identical to TRBD1. The germline CDR1 and CDR2 sequences are SGHTA and FQGTGA. The CDR3 is made up of 13 amino acids. Trimming cost V 5 bases and J 6 bases; bases outside gene matches: 3. The CDR3 region has the DNA TGTGCCAGCAGCCCGGGGACAGGGGGCGAGCAGTACTTC. Amino acids: CASSPGTGGEQYF.

The rearrangement links TRBV7-7 to TRBJ2-1; D perhaps matches TRBD1 (6 bases). Trimming cost V 1 base and J 0 bases, with 13 bases left between them. The CDR3 is 17 residues long. Germline CDR1 and CDR2: SSHAT and FNYEAQ (reference sequence). The chain's CDR3 is CASSLGGGSPSYNEQFF. CDR3 DNA sequence: TGTGCCAGCAGCTTAGGTGGGGGCTCTCCCTCCTACAATGAGCAGTTCTTC. The entire variable domain, with the rest obtained from reference TRBV7-7 and TRBJ2-1, is as follows: GAGVSQSPRYKVTKRGQDVTLRCDPISSHATLYWYQQALGQGPEFLTYFNYEAQPDKSGLPSDRFSAERPEGSISTLTIQRTEQRDSAMYRCASSLGGGSPSYNEQFFGPGTRLTVL.

V is TRBV19 and J is TRBJ1-1; D is perhaps TRBD1 (5 bases). V lost 6 bases and J lost 0, with 11 bases in between. The CDR3 is made up of 14 amino acids. CDR1 and CDR2 from the germline V gene are LNHDA and SQIVND (reference sequence). CDR3 amino acids: CASRPGLMNTEAFF. In DNA, the CDR3 is TGTGCCAGTAGACCGGGACTGATGAACACTGAAGCTTTCTTT.

This clone showed up just once. The J gene is TRBJ1-2, the V gene TRBV28; D ambiguous. Germline values: CDR1 MDHEN, CDR2 SYDVKM. This CDR3 comprises 13 residues. The V end lost 2 bases, the J end lost 3 bases, and 7 bases lay between the germline ends. CDR3: CASSLRGYYGYTF. The CDR3 nucleotides are TGTGCCAGCAGTTTACGCGGCTACTATGGCTACACCTTC.

The V call is TRBV11-2, the J call TRBJ1-5, with 9 bases identical to TRBD1. The ends lost 1 base at V and 10 bases at J; junction bases unmatched: 8. The CDR3 spans 15 residues. Germline-derived CDR1 and CDR2 are SGHAT and FQNNGV. CDR3 DNA: TGTGCCAGCAGCTTAGCCCGACAGGGGGAAGGTCCCCAGCATTTT. Translated: CASSLARQGEGPQHF.

The J gene is TRBJ2-7, the V gene TRBV5-1, with TRBD1 matching 10 bases. Losses at the gene ends were 6 bases for V and 1 base for J; bases not matched to a gene: 7. Per the germline V gene, CDR1 is SGHRS and CDR2 is YFSETQ. The CDR3 contains 15 residues. Here the CDR3 reads CASTGQGLLSYEQYF. The CDR3 coding sequence is TGCGCCAGCACGGGACAGGGGTTACTGTCCTACGAGCAGTACTTC.

This chain uses TRBV9 with TRBJ2-3; 13 bases align to TRBD2. Germline CDR1 and CDR2: SGDLS and YYNGEE. With V trimmed by 0 bases and J by 2 bases, 9 bases remained unmatched. This CDR3 has 19 amino acids. DNA of the CDR3: TGTGCCAGCAGCGTAGATGTCACTAGCGGGGGGGCGGACACAGATACGCAGTATTTT. It codes for CASSVDVTSGGADTDTQYF.

The chain has TRBV5-6 and TRBJ2-7; D unresolved. The germline gives CDR1 SGHDT, CDR2 YYEEEE. The CDR3 contains 11 residues. V shed 3 bases and J shed 3 bases, with 4 bases lying between them. The CDR3 loop reads CASSSFYEQYF. The CDR3, as DNA: TGTGCCAGCAGCTCCTTCTACGAGCAGTACTTC.

The chain couples TRBV6-5 to TRBJ1-2; 9 nucleotides match TRBD1. V shed 4 bases and J 8 bases; nucleotides not matched to a gene: 8. Germline CDR1 and CDR2: MNHEY and SVGAGI. CDR3 length: 14 residues. The CDR3 protein is CASSSPQGARGYTF. The DNA for the CDR3 is TGTGCCAGCAGTTCCCCACAGGGGGCAAGGGGCTACACCTTC.

V and J are TRBV5-1 and TRBJ2-1; 8 nucleotides agree with TRBD2. Per germline, CDR1 SGHRS and CDR2 YFSETQ. The CDR3 is 19 residues long. Trimming removed 1 base from V and 7 bases from J; junction bases left unmatched: 19. The CDR3, as DNA: TGCGCCAGCAGCTTGCGTGTGACATCGGGACTAGGGGTATTTAATGAGCAGTTCTTC. This codes for CASSLRVTSGLGVFNEQFF.

V is TRBV6-5 and J is TRBJ1-2, with 8 bases lining up with TRBD1. This CDR3 spans 11 amino acids. In germline, CDR1 is MNHEY, CDR2 SVGAGI. V was pared by 7 bases and J by 7 bases, with 2 bases of the junction left unmatched. CDR3 region: CASMGQAGYTF. CDR3 nucleotides: TGTGCCAGCATGGGACAGGCTGGCTACACCTTC.

This sequence joins TRBV5-1 and TRBJ2-7; 10 bases agree with TRBD2. Per the germline V gene, CDR1 is SGHRS and CDR2 is YFSETQ. This CDR3 region has 14 residues. Trimming at V came to 4 bases and at J to 3 bases, leaving 4 bases not matched to a gene. This CDR3 is CASSESGGVYEQYF. The DNA for the CDR3 is TGCGCCAGCAGCGAAAGCGGGGGGGTCTACGAGCAGTACTTC.

This sequence joins TRBV5-1 and TRBJ2-3, with 15 positions matching TRBD2. J was trimmed by 6 bases and V by 0 bases; bases with no gene match: 2. Germline V gene data show CDR1 as SGHRS and CDR2 as YFSETQ. The CDR3 loop spans 16 amino acids. The CDR3 coding sequence is TGCGCCAGCAGCTTGGGGACTAGCGGGGGGGCCGATACGCAGTATTTT. Translated, it gives CASSLGTSGGADTQYF.

This chain joins TRBV19 and TRBJ1-5; 7 bases align to TRBD1. The V and J ends lost 2 bases and 1 base, in that order; junction bases with no gene match: 5. The CDR3 totals 16 residues. The germline CDR1 and CDR2 sequences are LNHDA and SQIVND (reference sequence). CDR3 region: CASSITGVVSNQPQHF. The CDR3 DNA sequence: TGTGCCAGTAGTATAACAGGGGTGGTGAGCAATCAGCCCCAGCATTTT.

The chain links TRBV6-4 to TRBJ1-5, with 7 positions matching TRBD1. The CDR3 is 15 residues long. The ends lost 3 bases at V and 5 bases at J; junction bases unmatched: 7. Looked up from germline, CDR1 is MRHNA and CDR2 is SNTAGT. The CDR3 region is CASSESGGTDQPQHF. The CDR3 region has the DNA TGTGCCAGCAGTGAATCAGGGGGGACGGATCAGCCCCAGCATTTT.

The chain links TRBV11-2 to TRBJ2-1; 12 nucleotides align to TRBD2. V trimming: 6 bases; J trimming: 11 bases; junction bases outside the gene matches: 8. Germline V gene data show CDR1 as SGHAT and CDR2 as FQNNGV. This CDR3 spans 14 amino acids. The CDR3 DNA sequence: TGTGCCAGCAGGCGACTAGCGGGGGAAGCACAGCAGTTCTTC. Amino acids: CASRRLAGEAQQFF.

CDR3 residues: CASSFWTGGTDTEAFF. CDR3 DNA sequence: TGTGCCAGCAGCTTTTGGACAGGGGGGACGGACACTGAAGCTTTCTTT. The chain carries TRBV7-9 and TRBJ1-1, with 10 bases aligning to TRBD1. The length of the CDR3 is 16 residues. Per the germline V gene, CDR1 is SEHNR and CDR2 is FQNEAQ (reference sequence). V was clipped by 3 bases and J by 3 bases; unmatched bases: 7.

The chain joins TRBV9 to TRBJ2-7; D uncertain. Germline CDR1 is SGDLS and CDR2 is YYNGEE. CDR3 length: 14 residues. V gave up 0 bases and J gave up 2 bases, with 9 bases separating them. In DNA form, the CDR3 reads TGTGCCAGCAGCGTAGGCGGCACAACCTACGAGCAGTACTTC. Translation gives CASSVGGTTYEQYF.

V usage is TRBV21-1 and J usage is TRBJ2-2; the D call in the table, TRBD2, was not verified against the DNA. TRBV21-1 has pseudogene status. The length of the CDR3 is 16 residues. CDR3 amino acids: CASSKSSSGRCGELFF. The CDR3 DNA sequence: TGTGCCAGCAGCAAAAGTTCTAGCGGGAGATGCGGGGAGCTGTTTTTT.

The rearrangement uses TRBV2 and TRBJ2-5; 9 nucleotides align to TRBD1. V shed 6 bases and J 6 bases; nucleotides not matched to a gene: 5. CDR3 length: 13 residues. CDR1 SNHLY and CDR2 FYNNEI come from the germline V gene. CDR3 nucleotides: TGTGCCAGCAGGGACAGGGGCGGGCAGACCCAGTACTTC. Translating gives CASRDRGGQTQYF.

The chain couples TRBV5-1 to TRBJ2-7; 9 nucleotides align to TRBD2. Germline V CDR1 and CDR2: SGHRS, YFSETQ. Trimming at V came to 2 bases and at J to 4 bases, leaving 4 bases not matched to a gene. The CDR3 is 14 amino acids. CDR3 in amino acids: CASSFPREGYEQYF. DNA for the CDR3: TGCGCCAGCAGCTTTCCGCGGGAGGGGTACGAGCAGTACTTC. Full variable domain (rest looked up from reference TRBV5-1 and TRBJ2-7): KAGVTQTPRYLIKTRGQQVTLSCSPISGHRSVSWYQQTPGQGLQFLFEYFSETQRNKGNFPGRFSGRQFSNSRSEMNVSTLELGDSALYLCASSFPREGYEQYFGPGTRLTVT.

The J gene is TRBJ1-1, the V gene TRBV19; D is possibly TRBD1 (6 bases). Trimming left V 7 bases short and J 1 base short, with 16 bases between. Per the germline V gene, CDR1 is LNHDA and CDR2 is SQIVND (reference sequence). The CDR3 consists of 15 residues. The CDR3 is CASTPSGHRNTEAFF. The CDR3 DNA reads TGTGCCAGTACCCCCTCGGGACACAGGAACACTGAAGCTTTCTTT.